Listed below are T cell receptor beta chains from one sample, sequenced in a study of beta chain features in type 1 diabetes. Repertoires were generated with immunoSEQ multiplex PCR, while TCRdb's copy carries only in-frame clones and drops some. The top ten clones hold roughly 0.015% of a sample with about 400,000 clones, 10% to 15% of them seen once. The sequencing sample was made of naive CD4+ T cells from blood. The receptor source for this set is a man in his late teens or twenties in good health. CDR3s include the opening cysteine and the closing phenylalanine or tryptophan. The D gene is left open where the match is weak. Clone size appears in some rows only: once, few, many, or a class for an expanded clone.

CDR3 protein: CASSVATFDTQYF
CDR3 DNA: TGTGCCAGCAGCGTAGCTACTTTCGATACGCAGTATTTT
clone size: NA
D gene: NA
V gene: TRBV9
J gene: TRBJ2-3

CDR3 protein: CASSEALLAGTYNEQFF
CDR3 DNA: TGTGCCAGCAGTGAAGCGCTCCTAGCGGGTACCTACAATGAGCAGTTCTTC
clone size: few
D gene: TRBD2
V gene: TRBV2
J gene: TRBJ2-1

CDR3 protein: CASSLSSRAEAFF
CDR3 DNA: TGCGCCAGCAGCTTAAGCTCCAGGGCTGAAGCTTTCTTT
clone size: NA
D gene: NA
V gene: TRBV5-1
J gene: TRBJ1-1

CDR3 protein: CASSMTSGGNNEQFF
CDR3 DNA: TGTGCCAGTAGTATGACTAGCGGGGGAAACAATGAGCAGTTCTTC
clone size: few
D gene: TRBD2
V gene: TRBV19
J gene: TRBJ2-1

CDR3 protein: CASSLELSSYEQYF
CDR3 DNA: TGTGCCAGCAGCTTAGAACTGAGCTCCTACGAGCAGTACTTC
clone size: NA
D gene: NA
V gene: TRBV7-2
J gene: TRBJ2-7

CDR3 protein: CASGQGEYGYTF
CDR3 DNA: TGTGCCAGCGGACAGGGAGAATATGGCTACACCTTC
clone size: NA
D gene: TRBD1
V gene: TRBV28
J gene: TRBJ1-2

CDR3 protein: CASSFSYEQYF
CDR3 DNA: TGTGCCAGCAGCTTTTCCTACGAGCAGTACTTC
clone size: NA
D gene: NA
V gene: TRBV28
J gene: TRBJ2-7

CDR3 protein: CASSPTAGNSPYEQYF
CDR3 DNA: TGTGCCAGCAGCCCGACCGCAGGGAATTCCCCCTACGAGCAGTACTTC
clone size: few
D gene: NA
V gene: TRBV7-2
J gene: TRBJ2-7

CDR3 protein: CAWGQGRGRASSGANVLTF
CDR3 DNA: TGTGCCTGGGGACAGGGACGGGGCCGCGCCTCCTCTGGGGCCAACGTCCTGACTTTC
clone size: few
D gene: TRBD1
V gene: TRBV30
J gene: TRBJ2-6

CDR3 protein: CASSPSGTVNNQPQHF
CDR3 DNA: TGTGCCAGCTCGCCCTCCGGGACAGTAAACAATCAGCCCCAGCATTTT
clone size: NA
D gene: TRBD1
V gene: TRBV18
J gene: TRBJ1-5

CDR3 protein: CGRDSAGFPDTQYF
CDR3 DNA: TGTGGAAGAGATAGCGCGGGATTCCCAGATACGCAGTATTTT
clone size: few
D gene: NA
V gene: TRBV25-1
J gene: TRBJ2-3

CDR3 protein: CASNRGSDYGYTF
CDR3 DNA: TGTGCCAGCAATCGGGGGAGCGACTATGGCTACACCTTC
clone size: few
D gene: NA
V gene: TRBV28
J gene: TRBJ1-2

CDR3 protein: CASSPGGGGGSLGGYTF
CDR3 DNA: TGTGCCAGCAGCCCGGGGGGTGGTGGAGGTAGCCTGGGCGGCTACACCTTC
clone size: NA
D gene: NA
V gene: TRBV7-2
J gene: TRBJ1-2

CDR3 protein: CASSAFWGRQETQYF
CDR3 DNA: TGTGCCAGCAGTGCTTTTTGGGGCCGGCAAGAGACCCAGTACTTC
clone size: NA
D gene: NA
V gene: TRBV9
J gene: TRBJ2-5

CDR3 protein: CASSLASGPTGELFF
CDR3 DNA: TGTGCCAGCAGCCTAGCCAGCGGGCCCACCGGGGAGCTGTTTTTT
clone size: few
D gene: NA
V gene: TRBV5-4
J gene: TRBJ2-2

CDR3 protein: CASASGRGYEQYF
CDR3 DNA: TGTGCCAGCGCTAGCGGGAGGGGCTACGAGCAGTACTTC
clone size: NA
D gene: TRBD2
V gene: TRBV19
J gene: TRBJ2-7

CDR3 protein: CASSAGQGHNTIYF
CDR3 DNA: TGTGCCAGCAGCGCGGGACAGGGGCACAACACCATATATTTT
clone size: NA
D gene: TRBD1
V gene: TRBV9
J gene: TRBJ1-3

CDR3 protein: CASSLGGGGHEQFF
CDR3 DNA: TGTGCCAGCAGCTTAGGAGGGGGGGGGCATGAGCAGTTCTTC
clone size: NA
D gene: NA
V gene: TRBV11-3
J gene: TRBJ2-1

CDR3 protein: CASRPRTGGYQETQYF
CDR3 DNA: TGTGCCAGCCGCCCCCGGACAGGGGGATACCAAGAGACCCAGTACTTC
clone size: NA
D gene: TRBD1
V gene: TRBV28
J gene: TRBJ2-5

CDR3 protein: CASSRMTSEKLFF
CDR3 DNA: TGTGCCAGCAGCCGCATGACTTCGGAAAAACTGTTTTTT
clone size: NA
D gene: NA
V gene: TRBV7-9
J gene: TRBJ1-4

CDR3 protein: CAWRQYPLSTDTQYF
CDR3 DNA: TGTGCGTGGAGGCAGTATCCCCTTAGCACAGATACGCAGTATTTT
clone size: NA
D gene: NA
V gene: TRBV30
J gene: TRBJ2-3

CDR3 protein: CASSLTSGSGYTF
CDR3 DNA: TGTGCCAGCAGCTTAACATCGGGAAGTGGCTACACCTTC
clone size: NA
D gene: NA
V gene: TRBV7-3
J gene: TRBJ1-2

CDR3 protein: CSVERAGGATDTQYF
CDR3 DNA: TGCAGCGTTGAAAGGGCGGGGGGAGCCACAGATACGCAGTATTTT
clone size: NA
D gene: TRBD2
V gene: TRBV29-1
J gene: TRBJ2-3

CDR3 protein: CASSFNPTGSNGYTF
CDR3 DNA: TGTGCCAGCAGCTTTAATCCGACAGGCAGCAATGGCTACACCTTC
clone size: NA
D gene: NA
V gene: TRBV5-6
J gene: TRBJ1-2

CDR3 protein: CASSLRTGGPGELFF
CDR3 DNA: TGTGCCAGCAGCTTGAGGACAGGGGGCCCCGGGGAGCTGTTTTTT
clone size: NA
D gene: TRBD1
V gene: TRBV7-9
J gene: TRBJ2-2

CDR3 protein: CASSLGQGPRTDTQYF
CDR3 DNA: TGTGCCAGCAGCCTCGGACAGGGCCCTCGCACAGATACGCAGTATTTT
clone size: NA
D gene: TRBD1
V gene: TRBV11-3
J gene: TRBJ2-3

CDR3 protein: CAWSVRDSYEQYF
CDR3 DNA: TGTGCCTGGAGTGTACGGGATTCCTACGAGCAGTACTTC
clone size: few
D gene: NA
V gene: TRBV30
J gene: TRBJ2-7

CDR3 protein: CAGQTGNTGELFF
CDR3 DNA: TGTGCCGGTCAAACAGGCAACACCGGGGAGCTGTTTTTT
clone size: few
D gene: NA
V gene: TRBV30
J gene: TRBJ2-2

CDR3 protein: CASSSNPGRELLGTQYF
CDR3 DNA: TGTGCCAGCAGCTCTAACCCCGGCAGGGAACTTCTGGGGACCCAGTACTTC
clone size: NA
D gene: NA
V gene: TRBV5-4
J gene: TRBJ2-5

CDR3 protein: CASSAGLTFSTNEKLFF
CDR3 DNA: TGTGCCAGCAGCGCCGGACTGACGTTCTCAACTAATGAAAAACTGTTTTTT
clone size: NA
D gene: NA
V gene: TRBV5-6
J gene: TRBJ1-4

CDR3 protein: CASSYMGTGGGGYTF
CDR3 DNA: TGTGCCAGTAGCTACATGGGGACTGGAGGCGGGGGCTACACCTTC
clone size: few
D gene: NA
V gene: TRBV19
J gene: TRBJ1-2

CDR3 protein: CAAGRGAGGGANVLTF
CDR3 DNA: TGCGCCGCCGGCAGGGGAGCGGGAGGTGGGGCCAACGTCCTGACTTTC
clone size: few
D gene: TRBD2
V gene: TRBV4-3
J gene: TRBJ2-6

CDR3 protein: CASSLRDSVYEQYF
CDR3 DNA: TGTGCCAGCAGTTTACGGGACAGCGTCTACGAGCAGTACTTC
clone size: NA
D gene: TRBD1
V gene: TRBV28
J gene: TRBJ2-7

CDR3 protein: CASSSRDRGRGWDEQFF
CDR3 DNA: TGTGCCAGCAGCTCCCGGGACAGGGGGCGCGGTTGGGATGAGCAGTTCTTC
clone size: NA
D gene: TRBD1
V gene: TRBV5-6
J gene: TRBJ2-1

CDR3 protein: CASSLLQTQPQHF
CDR3 DNA: TGTGCCAGTAGTCTGTTACAGACGCAGCCCCAGCATTTT
clone size: NA
D gene: NA
V gene: TRBV19
J gene: TRBJ1-5

CDR3 protein: CASRPGTSRSYEQYF
CDR3 DNA: TGTGCCAGCAGGCCCGGGACTAGCAGATCCTACGAGCAGTACTTC
clone size: NA
D gene: TRBD2
V gene: TRBV28
J gene: TRBJ2-7

CDR3 protein: CASSLAGLYDEQYF
CDR3 DNA: TGTGCCAGCAGCTTGGCTGGACTGTACGACGAGCAGTACTTC
clone size: NA
D gene: NA
V gene: TRBV5-8
J gene: TRBJ2-7

CDR3 protein: CASSPRRLASEQYF
CDR3 DNA: TGCGCCAGCAGCCCCAGAAGATTAGCCAGCGAGCAGTACTTC
clone size: few
D gene: NA
V gene: TRBV5-1
J gene: TRBJ2-7

CDR3 protein: CASSHRLAGESTDTQYF
CDR3 DNA: TGCGCCAGCAGCCACCGACTAGCGGGGGAGAGCACAGATACGCAGTATTTT
clone size: few
D gene: TRBD2
V gene: TRBV4-3
J gene: TRBJ2-3

CDR3 protein: CASNTGSYNEQFF
CDR3 DNA: TGTGCCAGCAACACCGGGTCCTACAATGAGCAGTTCTTC
clone size: NA
D gene: NA
V gene: TRBV7-9
J gene: TRBJ2-1

CDR3 protein: CASSTGLAGVRETQYF
CDR3 DNA: TGTGCCAGTAGTACGGGACTAGCGGGAGTGAGGGAGACCCAGTACTTC
clone size: once
D gene: TRBD2
V gene: TRBV19
J gene: TRBJ2-5

CDR3 protein: CASSQDSYGYTF
CDR3 DNA: TGTGCCAGTAGCCAAGACAGCTATGGCTACACCTTC
clone size: NA
D gene: NA
V gene: TRBV19
J gene: TRBJ1-2

CDR3 protein: CASSTRGANTEAFF
CDR3 DNA: TGTGCCAGCAGCACTAGAGGAGCAAACACTGAAGCTTTCTTT
clone size: few
D gene: NA
V gene: TRBV9
J gene: TRBJ1-1

CDR3 protein: CASSLGQGNYGYTF
CDR3 DNA: TGTGCCAGCAGCTTGGGGCAGGGTAACTATGGCTACACCTTC
clone size: few
D gene: NA
V gene: TRBV5-4
J gene: TRBJ1-2

CDR3 protein: CAWEQGNYGYTF
CDR3 DNA: TGTGCCTGGGAGCAGGGGAACTATGGCTACACCTTC
clone size: few
D gene: NA
V gene: TRBV30
J gene: TRBJ1-2

CDR3 protein: CATRDGGSTDTQYF
CDR3 DNA: TGTGCCACCAGAGACGGGGGTAGCACAGATACGCAGTATTTT
clone size: few
D gene: NA
V gene: TRBV15
J gene: TRBJ2-3

CDR3 protein: CASIPYRGINQPQHF
CDR3 DNA: TGTGCCAGCATCCCTTACAGGGGTATCAATCAGCCCCAGCATTTT
clone size: NA
D gene: TRBD1
V gene: TRBV28
J gene: TRBJ1-5

CDR3 protein: CASSPGTGDHTGELFF
CDR3 DNA: TGTGCCAGCTCACCAGGGACAGGGGATCACACCGGGGAGCTGTTTTTT
clone size: NA
D gene: TRBD1
V gene: TRBV18
J gene: TRBJ2-2